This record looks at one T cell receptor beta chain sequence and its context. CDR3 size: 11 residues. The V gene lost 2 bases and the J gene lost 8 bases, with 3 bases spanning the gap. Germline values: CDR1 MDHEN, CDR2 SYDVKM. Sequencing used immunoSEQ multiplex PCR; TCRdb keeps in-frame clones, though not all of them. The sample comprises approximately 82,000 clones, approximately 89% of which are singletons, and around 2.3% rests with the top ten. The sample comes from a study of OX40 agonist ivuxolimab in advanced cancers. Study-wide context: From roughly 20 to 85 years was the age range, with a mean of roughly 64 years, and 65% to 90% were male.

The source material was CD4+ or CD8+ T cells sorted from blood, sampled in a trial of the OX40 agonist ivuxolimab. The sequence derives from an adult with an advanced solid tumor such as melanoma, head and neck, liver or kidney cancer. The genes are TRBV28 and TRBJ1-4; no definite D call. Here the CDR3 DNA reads TGTGCCAGCAGTTTAAGGGAAAAACTGTTTTTT. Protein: CASSLREKLFF.